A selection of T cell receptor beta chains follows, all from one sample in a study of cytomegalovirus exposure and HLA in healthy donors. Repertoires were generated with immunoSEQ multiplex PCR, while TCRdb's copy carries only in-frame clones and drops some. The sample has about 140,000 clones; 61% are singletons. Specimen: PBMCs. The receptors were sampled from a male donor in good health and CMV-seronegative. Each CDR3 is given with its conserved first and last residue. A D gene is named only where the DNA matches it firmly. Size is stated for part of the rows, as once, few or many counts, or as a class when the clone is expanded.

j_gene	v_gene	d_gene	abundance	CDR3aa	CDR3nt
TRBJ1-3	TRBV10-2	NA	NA	CASSDIRGSGNTIYF	TGCGCCAGCAGTGATATACGGGGCTCTGGAAACACCATATATTTT
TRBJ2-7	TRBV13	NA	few	CASSPHGRWGVNDEQYF	TGTGCCAGCAGCCCGCACGGCCGGTGGGGGGTAAACGACGAGCAGTACTTC
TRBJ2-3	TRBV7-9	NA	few	CASSSVGLNTDTQYF	TGTGCCAGCAGCTCCGTGGGCCTCAATACAGATACGCAGTATTTT
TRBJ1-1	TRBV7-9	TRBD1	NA	CASSLVQGGSEAFF	TGTGCCAGCAGCTTAGTTCAGGGGGGTTCTGAAGCTTTCTTT
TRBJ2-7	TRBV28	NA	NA	CASFRDSNSPGYEQYF	TGTGCCAGCTTCCGGGACTCTAATTCTCCAGGGTACGAGCAGTACTTC
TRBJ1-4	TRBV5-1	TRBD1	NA	CASSGGQGLAEKLFF	TGCGCCAGCAGCGGAGGACAGGGGCTGGCTGAAAAACTGTTTTTT
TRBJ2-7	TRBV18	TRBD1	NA	CASSGGATGQGAYEQYF	TGTGCCAGCTCGGGGGGGGCCACGGGACAGGGGGCCTACGAGCAGTACTTC
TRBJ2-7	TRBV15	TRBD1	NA	CATSNRDRSSYEQYF	TGTGCCACCAGCAATCGGGACAGGAGCTCCTACGAGCAGTACTTC
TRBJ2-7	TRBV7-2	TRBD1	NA	CASSSDLGQGMNEQYF	TGTGCCAGCAGCTCGGATTTGGGACAGGGGATGAACGAGCAGTACTTC
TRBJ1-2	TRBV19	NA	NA	CASSIGGTPNYGYTF	TGTGCCAGTAGTATAGGTGGGACACCTAACTATGGCTACACCTTC
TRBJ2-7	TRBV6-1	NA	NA	CASSVPRGADAGGEQYF	TGTGCCAGCAGTGTTCCGCGGGGCGCGGACGCTGGAGGCGAGCAGTACTTC
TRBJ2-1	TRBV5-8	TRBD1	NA	CASSVHRGGNNEQFF	TGTGCCAGCAGCGTTCACAGGGGCGGAAACAATGAGCAGTTCTTC
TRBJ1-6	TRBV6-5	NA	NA	CASSYSLRGRLSPLHF	TGTGCCAGCAGTTACTCGCTGCGGGGCCGACTGTCACCCCTCCACTTT
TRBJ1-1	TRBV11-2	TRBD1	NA	CASSSAGTGRENTEAFF	TGTGCCAGCAGCTCCGCCGGGACAGGGAGGGAGAACACTGAAGCTTTCTTT
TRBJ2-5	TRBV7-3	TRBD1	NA	CASSLSGTVQETQYF	TGTGCCAGCAGCTTATCGGGGACAGTCCAAGAGACCCAGTACTTC